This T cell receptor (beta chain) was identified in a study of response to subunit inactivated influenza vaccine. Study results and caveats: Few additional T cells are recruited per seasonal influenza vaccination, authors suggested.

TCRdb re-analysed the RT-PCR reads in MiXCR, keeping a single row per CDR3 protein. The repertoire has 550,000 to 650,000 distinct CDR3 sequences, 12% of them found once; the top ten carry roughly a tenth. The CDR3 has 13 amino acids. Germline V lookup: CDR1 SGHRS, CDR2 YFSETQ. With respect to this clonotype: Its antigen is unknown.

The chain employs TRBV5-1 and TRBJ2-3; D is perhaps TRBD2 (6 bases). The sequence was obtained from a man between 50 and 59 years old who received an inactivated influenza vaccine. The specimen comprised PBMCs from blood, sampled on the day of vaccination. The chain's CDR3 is CATKAGRTDTQYF. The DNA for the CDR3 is TGCGCTACGAAAGCGGGTAGGACAGATACGCAGTATTTT.